This T cell receptor beta chain was recorded in a study of cytomegalovirus exposure and HLA in healthy donors. Study as a whole: Counted in an early data release were tens of millions of unique TCRs from HLA-typed donors. Whole-study results and caveats: Sequencing likely generated an artifact that appeared as a cluster of highly shared sequence variants.

The PCR used 60 Vbeta and 13 Jbeta primers. Produced via immunoSEQ multiplex PCR; TCRdb's table is partial and in-frame only. In the table there are 65,000 to 75,000 clones, around 67% of which are singletons. This CDR3 is 14 amino acids long. Germline CDR1 is SGHAT and CDR2 is FQNNGV. Trimming took off 7 bases at V and 4 bases at J, with 16 bases between the two ends. Concerning this clone: Its antigen is unknown.

This chain joins TRBV11-2 and TRBJ1-2; perhaps TRBD1 as D (5 bases). Sequenced: PBMCs. The sequence was obtained from a woman younger than 45 in good health and CMV-seronegative. The CDR3 DNA follows: TGTGCCAGCACCCCGACAGTTAGGGGCTATGGCTACACCTTC. Translation: CASTPTVRGYGYTF.